This record concerns one T cell receptor beta chain sequence. Profiling relied on immunoSEQ multiplex PCR, and the TCRdb table lists in-frame clones only, not all of them. Among about 46,000 clones, more than 75% were seen once, and the ten largest hold 15%. This sample is drawn from a study of blood T cell repertoires in COVID-19. On the study more broadly: The samples span acute and convalescent COVID-19 from the United States, Italy and Spain.

Between the trimmed V and J ends, which lost 5 bases and 3 bases, there was a span of 17 bases. This CDR3 has 15 residues. The V gene's germline CDR1 is LNHDA and CDR2 SQIVND (reference sequence). The V and J genes are TRBV19 and TRBJ2-7; a weak D match, TRBD1 (5 bases). The receptor comes from a human donor in a cohort sampled during active COVID-19. The source material was peripheral blood. The CDR3 DNA reads as TGTGCCAGTAGTTCCACTGCAGGGTTCGTCTACGAGCAGTACTTC. Residues: CASSSTAGFVYEQYF.